The following is a T cell receptor (beta chain) sequence with its context. No antigen is known for it. Regarding donors, all were healthy bone marrow donors. This sample is part of a study of cytomegalovirus exposure and HLA in healthy donors. Study results and limitations: Among the CMV-associated chains, a few were confirmed in vitro as specific for CMV antigens. V- and J-gene trimming of TCR beta was linked (in a later analysis) to a missense DCLRE1C variant.

This CDR3 has 14 amino acids. Germline V CDR1 and CDR2: SGDLS, YYNGEE. J gave up 2 bases and V 6 bases, and 3 bases lay outside the gene matches. The PCR used 60 Vbeta and 13 Jbeta primers. Using immunoSEQ multiplex PCR, the repertoire was profiled, and TCRdb retains in-frame clones only, with some absent. The table includes 200,000 or so clones, 84% detected once. The sequence was collected from a boy under 18 in good health and CMV-seronegative. The gene calls are TRBV9 and TRBJ2-2, with TRBD2 identical over 8 bases. The specimen sequenced was PBMCs. CDR3 residues: CASKSGGNTGELFF. CDR3 in DNA: TGTGCCAGCAAGAGCGGGGGCAACACCGGGGAGCTGTTTTTT.